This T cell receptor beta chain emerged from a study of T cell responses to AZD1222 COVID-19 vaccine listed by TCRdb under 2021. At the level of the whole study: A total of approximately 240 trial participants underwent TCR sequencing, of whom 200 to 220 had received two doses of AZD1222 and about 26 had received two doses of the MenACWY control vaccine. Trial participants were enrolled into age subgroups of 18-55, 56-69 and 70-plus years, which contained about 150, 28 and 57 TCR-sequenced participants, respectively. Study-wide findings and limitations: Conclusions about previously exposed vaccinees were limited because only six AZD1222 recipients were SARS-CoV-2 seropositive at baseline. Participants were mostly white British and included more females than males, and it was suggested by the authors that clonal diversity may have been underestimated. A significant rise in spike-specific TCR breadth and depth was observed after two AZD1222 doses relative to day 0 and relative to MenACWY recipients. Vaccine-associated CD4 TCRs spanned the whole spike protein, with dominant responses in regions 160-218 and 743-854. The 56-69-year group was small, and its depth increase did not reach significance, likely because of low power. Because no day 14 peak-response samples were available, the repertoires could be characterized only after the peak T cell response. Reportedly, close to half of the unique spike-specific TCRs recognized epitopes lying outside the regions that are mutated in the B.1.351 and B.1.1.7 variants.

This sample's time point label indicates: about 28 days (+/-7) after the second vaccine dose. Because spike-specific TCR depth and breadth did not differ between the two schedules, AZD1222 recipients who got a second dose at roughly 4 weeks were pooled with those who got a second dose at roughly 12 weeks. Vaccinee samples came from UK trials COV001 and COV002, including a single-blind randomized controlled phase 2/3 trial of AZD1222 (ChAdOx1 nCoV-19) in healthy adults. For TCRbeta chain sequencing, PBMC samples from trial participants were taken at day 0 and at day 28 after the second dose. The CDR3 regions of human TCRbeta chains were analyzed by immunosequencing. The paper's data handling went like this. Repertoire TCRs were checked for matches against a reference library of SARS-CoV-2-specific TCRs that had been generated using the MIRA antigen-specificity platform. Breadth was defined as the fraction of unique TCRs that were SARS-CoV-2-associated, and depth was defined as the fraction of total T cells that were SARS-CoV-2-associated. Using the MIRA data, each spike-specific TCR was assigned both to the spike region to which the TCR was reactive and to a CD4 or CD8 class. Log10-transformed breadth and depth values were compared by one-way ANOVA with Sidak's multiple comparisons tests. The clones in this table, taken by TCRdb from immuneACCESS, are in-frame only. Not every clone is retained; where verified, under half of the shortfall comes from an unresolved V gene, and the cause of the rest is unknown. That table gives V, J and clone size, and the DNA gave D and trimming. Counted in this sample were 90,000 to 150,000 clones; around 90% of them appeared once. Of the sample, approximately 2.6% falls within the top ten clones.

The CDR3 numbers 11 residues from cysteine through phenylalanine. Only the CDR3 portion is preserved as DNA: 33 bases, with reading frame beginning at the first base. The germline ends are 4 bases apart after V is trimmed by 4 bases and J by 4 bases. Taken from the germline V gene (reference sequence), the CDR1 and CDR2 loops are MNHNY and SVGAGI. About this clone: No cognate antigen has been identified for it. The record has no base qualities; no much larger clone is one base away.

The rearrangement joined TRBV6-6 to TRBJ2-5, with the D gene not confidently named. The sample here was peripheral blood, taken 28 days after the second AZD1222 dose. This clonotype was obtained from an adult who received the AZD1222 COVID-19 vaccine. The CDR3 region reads CASSSPETQYF. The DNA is TGTGCCAGCAGTTCCCCAGAGACCCAGTACTTC.